This is a list of T cell receptor beta chains from one sample in a study of CDR3 diversity in severe acne. Via MiXCR, TCRdb re-called the PCR reads, giving one row per CDR3 protein. The sample holds tens of thousands of distinct CDR3 sequences; over 40% are singletons and the top ten take approximately 15%. The sequenced sample consisted of blood. Receptor source: a male donor in good health, without acne. Both conserved end residues are part of each CDR3. The D gene is left open where the match is weak. Expanded clones get a size class; other rows say once, few or many, or leave the size out.

cdr3_length j_call v_call clone_size d_call cdr3_aa cdr3_nt
12 TRBJ1-2 TRBV6-1 few TRBD1 CASSTGTGLNTF TGTGCCAGTAGCACCGGGACAGGGCTAAACACCTTC
17 TRBJ2-7 TRBV6-1 NA TRBD2 CASSYSGLAGGRDEQYF TGTGCCAGCAGTTACTCGGGACTAGCGGGAGGGCGGGACGAGCAGTACTTC
15 TRBJ1-5 TRBV2 few NA CASSGAGVLNQPQHF TGTGCCAGCAGTGGGGCCGGGGTCCTCAATCAGCCCCAGCATTTT
13 TRBJ2-7 TRBV2 NA NA CATVRDSINEQYF TGTGCCACCGTCCGGGACTCCATCAACGAGCAGTACTTC
13 TRBJ2-7 TRBV20-1 NA TRBD1 CSAARDRGLEQYF TGCAGTGCTGCCAGGGACAGGGGGCTCGAGCAGTACTTC
16 TRBJ2-3 TRBV7-9 NA NA CASSLDKSGSTDTQYF TGTGCCAGCAGCTTAGATAAGAGCGGGAGCACAGATACGCAGTATTTT
12 TRBJ1-1 TRBV6-5 many NA CATYRENTEAFF TGTGCCACCTACAGGGAGAACACTGAAGCTTTCTTT
14 TRBJ1-3 TRBV2 NA NA CASSEGQVTNTIYF TGTGCCAGCAGTGAAGGACAGGTTACGAACACCATATATTTT
14 TRBJ2-3 TRBV7-3 many NA CASSFRGNTDTQYF TGTGCCAGCAGCTTCCGCGGGAACACAGATACGCAGTATTTT
14 TRBJ2-3 TRBV29-1 NA NA CSLAGREVADTQYF TGCAGCTTGGCCGGCAGGGAGGTGGCAGATACGCAGTATTTT
15 TRBJ2-7 TRBV6-5 NA TRBD1 CASSYTGTGQHEQYF TGTGCCAGCAGTTACACTGGGACAGGGCAACACGAGCAGTACTTC
13 TRBJ2-2 TRBV6-1 many NA CASSESNTGELFF TGTGCCAGCAGTGAATCAAACACCGGGGAGCTGTTTTTT
15 TRBJ2-7 TRBV5-5 NA NA CASGPPGQSSYEQYF TGTGCCAGCGGCCCACCCGGACAGTCGTCCTACGAGCAGTACTTC
16 TRBJ2-6 TRBV6-5 NA TRBD2 CASSGLAGAGANVLTF TGTGCCAGCAGCGGACTAGCGGGGGCGGGGGCCAACGTCCTGACTTTC
12 TRBJ1-1 TRBV20-1 once NA CSANRENTEAFF TGCAGTGCTAACAGAGAGAACACTGAAGCTTTCTTT
14 TRBJ1-4 TRBV28 once NA CASSPGEMAEKLLF TGTGCCAGCAGCCCGGGGGAGATGGCTGAAAAACTGCTTTTT
13 TRBJ2-7 TRBV10-1 medium-sized NA CASSEEGVHEQYF TGCGCCAGCAGTGAGGAGGGGGTCCACGAGCAGTACTTC
17 TRBJ2-3 TRBV7-2 NA TRBD2 CASSPTSGGAITDTQYF TGTGCCAGCAGCCCTACTAGCGGGGGGGCTATCACAGATACGCAGTATTTT
17 TRBJ2-5 TRBV7-2 NA TRBD2 CASSLVVTSGRGETQYF TGTGCCAGCAGCTTAGTAGTGACTAGCGGGAGAGGAGAGACCCAGTACTTC
15 TRBJ2-5 TRBV5-1 NA TRBD1 CASSKDRGDNQPQYF TGCGCCAGCAGCAAGGACAGGGGGGACAATCAGCCCCAGTACTTC
15 TRBJ2-1 TRBV5-1 NA TRBD2 CASSPRGGSGNEQFF TGCGCCAGCAGCCCCCGGGGGGGGTCGGGCAATGAGCAGTTCTTC
17 TRBJ2-5 TRBV6-4 NA TRBD2 CASSDSSSGGAGETQYF TGTGCCAGCAGTGACTCGTCAAGCGGGGGGGCCGGAGAGACCCAGTACTTC
14 TRBJ1-2 TRBV12-3/TRBV12-4 many NA CASSLYPISYGYTF TGTGCCAGCAGTTTGTATCCGATAAGCTATGGCTACACCTTC
14 TRBJ2-5 TRBV7-9 NA NA CASSFEIAGWTQYF TGTGCCAGCAGCTTCGAGATTGCAGGGTGGACCCAGTACTTC
13 TRBJ1-6 TRBV20-1 NA NA CSASPSYNSPLHF TGCAGTGCTAGTCCCTCCTATAATTCACCCCTCCACTTT
15 TRBJ1-2 TRBV15 NA TRBD1 CATSSLRTGTYGYTF TGTGCCACCAGCAGTTTACGGACAGGGACCTATGGCTACACCTTC
16 TRBJ2-1 TRBV13 NA TRBD2 CASSSGTSGVYNEQFF TGTGCCAGCAGCTCTGGGACTAGCGGGGTCTACAATGAGCAGTTCTTC
17 TRBJ2-3 TRBV2 once TRBD1 CASSDRGQSRGTGTQYF TGTGCCAGCAGTGACAGGGGGCAGTCTAGGGGAACAGGTACGCAGTATTTT
19 TRBJ2-2 TRBV9 NA TRBD2 CASSVDKVRGSGETGELFF TGTGCCAGCAGCGTAGATAAAGTCCGCGGGAGTGGAGAAACCGGGGAGCTGTTTTTT
17 TRBJ2-5 TRBV7-3 few NA CASSLTQNRTIQETQYF TGTGCCAGCAGCTTAACCCAAAACAGGACCATCCAAGAGACCCAGTACTTC
19 TRBJ2-3 TRBV4-1 NA TRBD2 CASSQDIGLAGHNADTQYF TGCGCCAGCAGCCAAGATATTGGACTAGCGGGGCACAACGCAGATACGCAGTATTTT